Following are 8 T cell receptor beta chains from one sample sequenced in a study of CD8+ T cells in alopecia areata. Reverse transcription of extracted RNA yielded cDNA, which provided the sequencing template. TCRdb keeps only in-frame clones here, not all; method: immunoSEQ multiplex PCR. The table lists 75,000 to 100,000 clones, around two fifths of them singletons, with around 0.8% in the top ten. The sample taken for sequencing was CD4+ T cells sorted from blood. These receptors originate from a human donor with alopecia areata.

The chain is built from TRBV4-2 and TRBJ2-7; D not resolved. The ends were cut back, 1 base at V and 3 bases at J, with 10 bases in the middle. This CDR3 has 14 residues. The V gene's germline CDR1 is LGHNA and CDR2 YNFKEQ. CDR3 sequence: CASSQVGQFYEQYF. The CDR3, as DNA: TGTGCCAGCAGCCAAGTGGGCCAATTCTACGAGCAGTACTTC.

This clone occurred once. This sequence joins TRBV29-1 and TRBJ2-5; 9 nucleotides match TRBD1. The germline V gene has CDR1 SQVTM and CDR2 ANQGSEA. V trimming: 4 bases; J trimming: 4 bases; junction bases outside the gene matches: 7. CDR3 length: 14 amino acids. The CDR3 spells CSVAGTGWGETQYF. The CDR3 bases are TGCAGCGTTGCCGGGACAGGGTGGGGAGAGACCCAGTACTTC.

This clone was observed a few times. The sample holds other DNA sequences that translate to the same CDR3. CDR3 nucleotide sequence: TGTGCCAGCAGCCTAGACACCGGGGAGCTGTTTTTT. Its translation is CASSLDTGELFF. V and J are TRBV7-2 and TRBJ2-2; no clear D gene. The CDR3 covers 12 residues. V was cut by 5 bases and J by 3 bases, with 4 bases left in between. Germline V lookup: CDR1 SGHTA, CDR2 FQGNSA.

The CDR3 region is CAWNGRSGNTIYF. DNA of the CDR3: TGTGCCTGGAATGGGCGCTCTGGAAACACCATATATTTT. This sequence joins TRBV30 and TRBJ1-3; D remains ambiguous. V lost 4 bases, J lost 0 bases, and 7 bases lay in between. The CDR3 is 13 residues long. The germline CDR1 and CDR2 sequences are GTSNPN and SVGIG (reference sequence).

The chain carries TRBV29-1 and TRBJ2-5, with D perhaps matching TRBD1 (6 bases). This CDR3 has 14 residues. V lost 0 bases, J lost 4 bases, and 12 bases lay in between. Germline V CDR1 and CDR2: SQVTM, ANQGSEA. The CDR3 bases are TGCAGCGTTGAAGACAATCAGGGGAGAGAGACCCAGTACTTC. This translates into CSVEDNQGRETQYF.

J is TRBJ2-7 and V is TRBV5-1, with TRBD2 matching over 10 bases. CDR1 is SGHRS and CDR2 is YFSETQ in the germline V gene. The J segment lost 3 bases and the V segment lost 4 bases, leaving 7 bases of the junction unmatched. There are 15 residues in the CDR3. The CDR3 sequence is CASSEPLAGVYEQYF. DNA of the CDR3: TGCGCCAGCAGCGAACCGCTAGCGGGAGTCTACGAGCAGTACTTC.

The chain is built from TRBV5-1 and TRBJ2-3, with a possible D match to TRBD1 (6 bases). The CDR3 loop spans 13 amino acids. CDR1 and CDR2 (germline): SGHRS, YFSETQ. V dropped 3 bases and J dropped 5 bases, with 10 bases sitting between them. The CDR3 here is CASSSPQGDTQYF. As DNA, the CDR3 is TGCGCCAGCAGCTCTCCACAGGGAGATACGCAGTATTTT.

CDR3 sequence reads: CASRTGWGQPQHF. The CDR3 DNA reads TGTGCCAGCAGAACAGGGTGGGGCCAGCCCCAGCATTTT. J is TRBJ1-5 and V is TRBV6-6; D perhaps matches TRBD1 (6 bases). CDR1 is MNHNY and CDR2 is SVGAGI in the germline V gene (reference sequence). The CDR3 length is 13 residues. V shed 6 bases and J shed 7 bases, with 13 bases lying between them.